This TCR beta chain emerged from a study of blood T cell repertoires in COVID-19. Using immunoSEQ multiplex PCR, the repertoire was profiled, and TCRdb retains in-frame clones only, with some absent. This table holds 250,000 to 400,000 clones, around 85% found once. This CDR3 spans 15 amino acids. Germline V gene data show CDR1 as MGHRA and CDR2 as YSYEKL. The V and J ends lost 3 bases and 4 bases, in that order; junction bases with no gene match: 6. This chain uses TRBV4-1 with TRBJ1-3, with 7 bases matching TRBD1. Sequenced: PBMCs or T cells enriched from blood (not recorded which). The sequence came from a woman in her thirties who had been exposed to COVID-19. The CDR3 DNA reads TGCGCCAGCAGCCAGCCGACAGGGCGGGGAAACACCATATATTTT. The encoded protein is CASSQPTGRGNTIYF.